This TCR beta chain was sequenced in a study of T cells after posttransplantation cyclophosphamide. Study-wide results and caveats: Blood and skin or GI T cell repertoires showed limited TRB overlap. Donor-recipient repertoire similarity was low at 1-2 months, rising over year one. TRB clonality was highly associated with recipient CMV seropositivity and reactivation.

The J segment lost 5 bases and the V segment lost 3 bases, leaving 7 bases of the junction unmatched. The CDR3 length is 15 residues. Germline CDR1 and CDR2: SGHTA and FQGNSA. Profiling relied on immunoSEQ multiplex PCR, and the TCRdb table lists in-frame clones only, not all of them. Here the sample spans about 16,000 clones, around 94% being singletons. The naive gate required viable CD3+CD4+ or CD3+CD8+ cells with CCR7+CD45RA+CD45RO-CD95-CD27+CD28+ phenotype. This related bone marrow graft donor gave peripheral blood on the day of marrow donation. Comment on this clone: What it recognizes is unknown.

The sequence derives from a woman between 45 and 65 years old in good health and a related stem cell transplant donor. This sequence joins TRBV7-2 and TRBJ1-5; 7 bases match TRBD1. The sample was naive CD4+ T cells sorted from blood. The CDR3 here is CASSLAGTVDQPQHF. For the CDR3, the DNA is TGTGCCAGCAGCTTGGCCGGGACAGTGGATCAGCCCCAGCATTTT.